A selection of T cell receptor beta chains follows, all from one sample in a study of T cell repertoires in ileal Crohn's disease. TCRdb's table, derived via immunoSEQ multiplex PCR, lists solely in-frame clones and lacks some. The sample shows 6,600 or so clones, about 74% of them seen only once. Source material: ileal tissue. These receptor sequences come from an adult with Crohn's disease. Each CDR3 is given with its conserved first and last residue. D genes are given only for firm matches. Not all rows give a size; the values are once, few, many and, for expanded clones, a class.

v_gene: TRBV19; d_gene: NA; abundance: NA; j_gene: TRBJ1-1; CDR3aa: CASSIMWGKNTEAFF; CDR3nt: TGTGCCAGTAGTATTATGTGGGGGAAGAACACTGAAGCTTTCTTT
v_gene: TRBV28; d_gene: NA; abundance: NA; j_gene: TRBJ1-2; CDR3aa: CASSLVVNYGYTF; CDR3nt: TGTGCCAGCAGTTTGGTGGTTAACTATGGCTACACCTTC
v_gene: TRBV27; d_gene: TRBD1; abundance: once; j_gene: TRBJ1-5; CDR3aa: CASRVDRDSNQPQHF; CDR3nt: TGTGCCAGCAGGGTGGACAGGGATAGCAATCAGCCCCAGCATTTT
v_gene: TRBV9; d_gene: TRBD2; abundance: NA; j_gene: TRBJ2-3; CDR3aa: CASSPRPSGRADTQYF; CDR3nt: TGTGCCAGCAGCCCCCGACCCAGCGGGAGGGCAGATACGCAGTATTTT
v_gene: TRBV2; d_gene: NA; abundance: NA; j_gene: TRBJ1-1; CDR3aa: CASSAGSTEAFF; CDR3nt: TGTGCCAGCAGTGCAGGGTCTACTGAAGCTTTCTTT
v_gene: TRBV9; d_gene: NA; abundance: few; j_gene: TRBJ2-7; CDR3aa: CASSVVPSSYEQYF; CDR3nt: TGTGCCAGCAGCGTAGTTCCGTCGTCCTACGAGCAGTACTTC
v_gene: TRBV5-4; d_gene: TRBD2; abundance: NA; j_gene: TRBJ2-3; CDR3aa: CASSFPGTSGIDTQYF; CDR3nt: TGTGCCAGCAGCTTTCCCGGGACTAGCGGGATTGATACGCAGTATTTT
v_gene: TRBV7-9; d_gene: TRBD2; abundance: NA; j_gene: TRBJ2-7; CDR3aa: CASSFAGRGSGSDEQYF; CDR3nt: TGTGCCAGCAGCTTTGCTGGCCGTGGGAGCGGGAGCGACGAGCAGTACTTC
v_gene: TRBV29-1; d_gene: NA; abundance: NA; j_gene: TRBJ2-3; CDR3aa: CSVEDRGAGDTQYF; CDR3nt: TGCAGCGTTGAAGACCGCGGGGCAGGGGATACGCAGTATTTT
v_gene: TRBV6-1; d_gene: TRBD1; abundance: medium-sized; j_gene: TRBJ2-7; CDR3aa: CASSEEGQSLYEQYF; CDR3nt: TGTGCCAGCAGTGAAGAGGGACAGAGTCTCTACGAGCAGTACTTC
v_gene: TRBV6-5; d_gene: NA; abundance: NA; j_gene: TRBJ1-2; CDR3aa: CASSLGRGVSLGYTF; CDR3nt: TGTGCCAGCAGTTTGGGGAGGGGGGTCTCATTGGGCTACACCTTC
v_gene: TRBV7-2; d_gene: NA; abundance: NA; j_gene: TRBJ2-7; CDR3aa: CASSFRQTSSYEQYF; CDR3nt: TGTGCCAGCAGCTTTCGACAGACGAGCTCCTACGAGCAGTACTTC
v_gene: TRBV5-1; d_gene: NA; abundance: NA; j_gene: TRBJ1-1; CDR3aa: CASSLDAPRGGNTEAFF; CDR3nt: TGCGCCAGCAGCTTGGACGCCCCCAGGGGAGGAAACACTGAAGCTTTCTTT
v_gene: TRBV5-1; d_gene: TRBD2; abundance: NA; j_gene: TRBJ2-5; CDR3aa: CASSLGTSGSRETQYF; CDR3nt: TGCGCCAGCAGCTTGGGGACTAGCGGGAGTCGAGAGACCCAGTACTTC
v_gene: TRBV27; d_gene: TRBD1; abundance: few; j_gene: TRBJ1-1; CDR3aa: CASRTGNPNTEAFF; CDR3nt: TGTGCCAGCCGGACAGGCAACCCGAACACTGAAGCTTTCTTT
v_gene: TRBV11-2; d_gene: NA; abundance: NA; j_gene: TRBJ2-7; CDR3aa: CASSFTGQGLASYEQYF; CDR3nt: TGTGCCAGCAGCTTTACAGGGCAGGGCTTGGCCTCCTACGAGCAGTACTTC
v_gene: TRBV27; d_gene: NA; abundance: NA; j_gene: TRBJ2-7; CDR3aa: CASSFSGAYYEQYF; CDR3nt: TGTGCCAGCAGTTTCTCCGGGGCATACTACGAGCAGTACTTC
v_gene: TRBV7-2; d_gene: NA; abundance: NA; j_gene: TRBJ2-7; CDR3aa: CASSTGGGRVEQYF; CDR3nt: TGTGCCAGCAGCACCGGGGGTGGCAGGGTCGAGCAGTACTTC
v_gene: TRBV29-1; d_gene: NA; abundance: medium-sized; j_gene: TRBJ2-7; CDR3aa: CSVAERSYEQYF; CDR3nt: TGCAGCGTTGCGGAACGGAGCTACGAGCAGTACTTC
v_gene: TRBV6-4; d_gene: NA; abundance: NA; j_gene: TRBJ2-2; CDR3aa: CASSTATGELFF; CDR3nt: TGTGCCAGCAGTACGGCCACCGGGGAGCTGTTTTTT
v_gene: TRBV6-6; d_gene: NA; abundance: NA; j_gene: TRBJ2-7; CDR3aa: CASSYSTGPYEQYF; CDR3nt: TGTGCCAGCAGTTACTCGACCGGTCCCTACGAGCAGTACTTC
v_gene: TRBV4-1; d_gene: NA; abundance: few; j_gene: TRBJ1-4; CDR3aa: CASSHLQIHRPTNEKLFF; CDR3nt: TGCGCCAGCAGCCACCTACAGATCCACAGGCCGACTAATGAAAAACTGTTTTTT
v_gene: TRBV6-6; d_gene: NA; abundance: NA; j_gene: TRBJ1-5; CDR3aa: CASSPEGGNQPQHF; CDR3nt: TGTGCCAGCAGTCCCGAGGGTGGCAATCAGCCCCAGCATTTT
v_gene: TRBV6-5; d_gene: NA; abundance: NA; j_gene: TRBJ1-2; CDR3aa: CASRYYSGENYGYTF; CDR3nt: TGTGCCAGCAGGTACTACAGTGGGGAGAACTATGGCTACACCTTC
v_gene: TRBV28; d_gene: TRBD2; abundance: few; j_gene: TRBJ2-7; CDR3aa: CASSLGGRIYEQYF; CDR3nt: TGTGCCAGCAGTTTAGGCGGGAGGATCTACGAGCAGTACTTC
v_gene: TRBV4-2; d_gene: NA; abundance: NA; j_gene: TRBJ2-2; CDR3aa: CASSPQGDNGELFF; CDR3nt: TGTGCCAGCAGCCCACAGGGCGATAACGGGGAGCTGTTTTTT
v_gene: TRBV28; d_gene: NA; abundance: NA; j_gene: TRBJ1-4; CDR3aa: CASSSGGREGEKLFF; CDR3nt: TGTGCCAGCAGTTCCGGGGGCAGGGAAGGTGAAAAACTGTTTTTT
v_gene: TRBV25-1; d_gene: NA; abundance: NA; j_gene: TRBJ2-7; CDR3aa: CASSQGYEQYF; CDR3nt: TGTGCCAGCAGCCAGGGTTACGAGCAGTACTTC
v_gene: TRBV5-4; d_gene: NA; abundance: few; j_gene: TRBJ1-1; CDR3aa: CASSLAFNTEAFF; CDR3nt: TGTGCCAGCAGCTTGGCCTTTAACACTGAAGCTTTCTTT
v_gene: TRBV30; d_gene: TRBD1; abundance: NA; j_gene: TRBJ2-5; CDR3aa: CAWSSGLGGSSETQYF; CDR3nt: TGTGCCTGGAGTTCTGGTTTAGGGGGCTCGAGCGAGACCCAGTACTTC
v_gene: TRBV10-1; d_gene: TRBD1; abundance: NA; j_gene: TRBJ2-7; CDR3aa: CASSLGTDYEQYF; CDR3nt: TGCGCCAGCAGCCTTGGGACAGACTACGAGCAGTACTTC